This T cell receptor (beta chain) was profiled in a study of T cell responses to AZD1222 COVID-19 vaccine. Study-wide results and limits: Within unmutated variant regions lay the reported targets of nearly half of spike-specific TCRs. Spike-specific TCR breadth and depth were elevated following two AZD1222 doses.

Using immunoSEQ multiplex PCR, the repertoire was profiled, and TCRdb retains in-frame clones only, with some absent. Here the sample spans 160,000 or so clones, more than 85% being singletons. Trimming cost V 5 bases and J 0 bases; bases outside gene matches: 7. This CDR3 comprises 16 residues. From germline, CDR1 is GTSNPN and CDR2 SVGIG (reference sequence). Turning to this clone: Its antigen is not known.

The chain carries TRBV30 and TRBJ1-6; 7 bases match TRBD1. Sequenced here: peripheral blood, sampled 28 days after the second AZD1222 dose. The clonotype comes from an adult who received the AZD1222 COVID-19 vaccine. The CDR3 protein is CAWQGGFSSYNSPLHF. The CDR3 nucleotides are TGTGCCTGGCAGGGGGGATTTAGCTCCTATAATTCACCCCTCCACTTT. The full variable domain, with the rest looked up from reference TRBV30 and TRBJ1-6, is SQTIHQWPATLVQPVGSPLSLECTVEGTSNPNLYWYRQAAGRGLQLLFYSVGIGQISSEVPQNLSASRPQDRQFILSSKKLLLSDSGFYLCAWQGGFSSYNSPLHFGNGTRLTVT.